This passage covers 9 T cell receptor beta chains from one sample sequenced in a study of control samples from healthy donors and cancer patients. TCRdb's table, derived via immunoSEQ multiplex PCR, lists solely in-frame clones and lacks some. The table lists more than 150,000 clones, over 90% of them singletons. Sequencing was performed on blood. These receptors were obtained from a man in his forties or fifties in good health.

The rearrangement uses TRBV21-1 and TRBJ2-3; TRBD2 is taken as the D call from the table, unchecked against the DNA. TRBV21-1 is listed as a pseudogene. The CDR3 spans 17 residues. CDR3 loop: CASSKGGKNRTTDTQYF. CDR3 nucleotide sequence: TGTGCCAGCAGCAAGGGAGGGAAGAACAGAACCACAGATACGCAGTATTTT.

The chain combines TRBV7-9 with TRBJ2-3; D remains ambiguous. V gave up 5 bases and J gave up 0 bases, with 15 bases separating them. The germline gives CDR1 SEHNR, CDR2 FQNEAQ (reference sequence). CDR3 length: 16 amino acids. The CDR3 region has the DNA TGTGCCAGCAGCCACTCCCGGCTGTCTAGCACAGATACGCAGTATTTT. It codes for CASSHSRLSSTDTQYF.

J is TRBJ2-7 and V is TRBV28; no definite D call. The germline gives CDR1 MDHEN, CDR2 SYDVKM. This CDR3 is 14 amino acids long. V was cut by 3 bases and J by 7 bases, with 16 bases left in between. CDR3 DNA sequence: TGTGCCAGCAGTTTGTGGGCAGTAAGGGTTGAGCAGTACTTC. Its protein is CASSLWAVRVEQYF.

The chain uses TRBV6-2 or TRBV6-3 and TRBJ2-7, with 11 bases aligning to TRBD2. The CDR3 has 16 amino acids. Germline V gene lookup returns CDR1 MNHEY and CDR2 SVGEGT. V gave up 2 bases and J gave up 0 bases; unmatched junction bases: 3. The CDR3 DNA reads TGTGCCAGCAGTTACGTAGCGGGAGGGAGCTCCTACGAGCAGTACTTC. This codes for CASSYVAGGSSYEQYF.

This clone was picked up a small number of times. The gene calls are TRBV10-3 and TRBJ2-7; TRBD1 agrees at 9 bases. CDR3 length: 16 amino acids. V gave up 10 bases and J gave up 0 bases; unmatched junction bases: 13. Germline V gives CDR1 ENHRY, CDR2 SYGVKD. The CDR3 sequence is CATNQQGAKSSYEQYF. CDR3 DNA sequence: TGTGCCACCAACCAACAGGGGGCCAAGAGCTCCTACGAGCAGTACTTC.

The rearrangement uses TRBV9 and TRBJ2-1, with a weak D call TRBD2 (6 bases). The V end was cut by 4 bases, the J end by 9 bases, with 14 bases between. The CDR3 contains 13 residues. The germline V gene encodes CDR1 SGDLS and CDR2 YYNGEE. This CDR3 is CASSLPGLVEQFF. CDR3 DNA sequence: TGTGCCAGCAGCCTCCCGGGACTGGTTGAGCAGTTCTTC.

The chain carries TRBV7-9 and TRBJ1-2; a weak D match, TRBD1 (6 bases). Per the germline V gene, CDR1 is SEHNR and CDR2 is FQNEAQ (reference sequence). V was shortened by 4 bases and J by 6 bases, with 12 bases between the two germline ends. This CDR3 is 13 amino acids long. In nucleotides, the CDR3 is TGTGCCAGCAGCTCTCAGGGGTCCCATGGCTACACCTTC. It encodes CASSSQGSHGYTF. Together with reference TRBV7-9 and TRBJ1-2, the CDR3 gives the full variable domain: DTGVSQNPRHKITKRGQNVTFRCDPISEHNRLYWYRQTLGQGPEFLTYFQNEAQLEKSRLLSDRFSAERPKGSFSTLEIQRTEQGDSAMYLCASSSQGSHGYTFGSGTRLTVV.

The V and J genes are TRBV14 and TRBJ2-3; 7 bases line up with TRBD1. V lost 0 bases and J lost 2; bases outside the gene matches: 5. The CDR3 has 16 residues. The germline gives CDR1 SGHDN, CDR2 FVKESK. CDR3 in amino acids: CASSQDPTGFTDTQYF. For the CDR3, the DNA is TGTGCCAGCAGCCAAGACCCGACAGGGTTCACAGATACGCAGTATTTT.

The gene calls are TRBV5-1 and TRBJ1-4; TRBD1 agrees at 9 bases. With 2 bases clipped from V and 7 bases from J, the junction kept 3 bases outside the gene matches. The length of the CDR3 is 14 residues. Germline-derived CDR1 and CDR2 are SGHRS and YFSETQ. CDR3 bases: TGCGCCAGCAGCTTAGGACAGGGGCCTGAAAAACTGTTTTTT. Its protein product is CASSLGQGPEKLFF. Full variable domain (outside the CDR3, taken from reference TRBV5-1 and TRBJ1-4): KAGVTQTPRYLIKTRGQQVTLSCSPISGHRSVSWYQQTPGQGLQFLFEYFSETQRNKGNFPGRFSGRQFSNSRSEMNVSTLELGDSALYLCASSLGQGPEKLFFGSGTQLSVL.